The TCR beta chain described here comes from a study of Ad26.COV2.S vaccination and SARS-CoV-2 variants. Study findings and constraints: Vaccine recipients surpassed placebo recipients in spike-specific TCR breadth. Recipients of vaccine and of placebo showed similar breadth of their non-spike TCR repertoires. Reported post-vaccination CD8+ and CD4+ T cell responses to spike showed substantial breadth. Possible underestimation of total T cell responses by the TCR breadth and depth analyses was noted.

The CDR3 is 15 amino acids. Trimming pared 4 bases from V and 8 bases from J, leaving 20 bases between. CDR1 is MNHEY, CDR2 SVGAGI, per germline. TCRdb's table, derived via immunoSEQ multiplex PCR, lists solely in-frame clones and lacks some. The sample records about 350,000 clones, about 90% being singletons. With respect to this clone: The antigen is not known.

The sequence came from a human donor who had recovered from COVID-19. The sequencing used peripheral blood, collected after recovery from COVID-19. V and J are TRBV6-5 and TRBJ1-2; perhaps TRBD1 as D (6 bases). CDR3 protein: CASSSTDRNLNGYTF. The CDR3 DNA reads TGTGCCAGCAGTTCTACCGACAGGAACCTAAACGGCTACACCTTC.